This T cell receptor beta chain was observed in a study of identical twins. General study points: Fewer insertions were carried by abundant cord blood beta clonotypes, but none was seen in memory repertoires.

Each donor (without exception) was a healthy Caucasian. This clonotype was found many times. The antigen remains unidentified. TCRdb re-analysed the 5' RACE reads in MiXCR, keeping a single row per CDR3 protein. The repertoire has about 100,000 distinct CDR3 sequences, 5.9% of them found once; the top ten carry approximately 12%. The V end lost 8 bases, the J end lost 0 bases, and 11 bases lay between the germline ends. Germline loops: CDR1 MNHEY, CDR2 SMNVEV (reference sequence). The CDR3 is 14 residues long. The TCR originated in a woman in her 50s in good health. The chain uses TRBV27 and TRBJ2-4, with no clear D. Sequenced material: memory T cells sorted from blood. For the CDR3, the DNA is TGTGCCAGCTCCCCTTTTATAGCCAAAAACATTCAGTACTTC. It codes for CASSPFIAKNIQYF.